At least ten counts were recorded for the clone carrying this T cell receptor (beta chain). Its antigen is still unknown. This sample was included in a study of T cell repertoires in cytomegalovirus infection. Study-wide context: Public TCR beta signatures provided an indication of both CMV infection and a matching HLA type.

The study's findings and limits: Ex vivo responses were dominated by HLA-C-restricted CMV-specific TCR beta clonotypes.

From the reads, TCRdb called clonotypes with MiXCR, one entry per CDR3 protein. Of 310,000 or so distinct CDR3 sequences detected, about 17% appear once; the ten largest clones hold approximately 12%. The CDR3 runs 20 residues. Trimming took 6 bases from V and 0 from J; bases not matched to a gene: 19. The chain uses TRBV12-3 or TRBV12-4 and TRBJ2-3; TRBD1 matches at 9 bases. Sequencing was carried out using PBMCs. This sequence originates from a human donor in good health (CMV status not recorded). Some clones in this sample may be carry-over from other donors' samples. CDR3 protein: CASSQLGTGSLWGSTDTQYF. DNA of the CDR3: TGTGCCAGCAGCCAACTCGGGACAGGGAGTCTTTGGGGAAGCACAGATACGCAGTATTTT.